This is a list of T cell receptor beta chains from one sample in a study of response to subunit inactivated influenza vaccine. TCRdb re-called the RT-PCR reads with MiXCR, one entry per CDR3 protein. Here the sample spans some 500,000 distinct CDR3 sequences, approximately 15% being singletons. Here the sequenced sample was CD4+ T cells sorted from PBMCs, taken 23 to 25 months after vaccination. The origin of the receptors is a man aged 50 to 69 who received an inactivated influenza vaccine. CDR3s include the opening cysteine and the closing phenylalanine or tryptophan. A D gene is named only where the DNA matches it firmly. Expanded clones are given a class, and other clones once, few, many or no size at all.

TRBD2	few	TRBV12-3/TRBV12-4	15	TRBJ2-1	CASSSVAGGKDEQFF	TGTGCCAGCAGTTCAGTAGCGGGAGGCAAGGATGAGCAGTTCTTC
-	many	TRBV6-1	15	TRBJ2-5	CASSSLRGGRETQYF	TGTGCCAGCAGCTCCCTGCGGGGAGGTAGAGAGACCCAGTACTTC
-	few	TRBV10-3	14	TRBJ2-3	CAISAGRGTDTQYF	TGTGCCATCAGTGCAGGGAGAGGGACAGATACGCAGTATTTT
-	many	TRBV3-1	14	TRBJ1-5	CASSFQGQGQPQHF	TGTGCCAGCAGCTTTCAGGGGCAGGGCCAGCCCCAGCATTTT
-	few	TRBV4-2	14	TRBJ2-7	CASSQDWGTYEQYF	TGTGCCAGCAGCCAAGATTGGGGCACCTACGAGCAGTACTTC
-	-	TRBV20-1	14	TRBJ1-2	CSARVGLKDYGYTF	TGCAGTGCTAGAGTAGGGTTAAAGGACTATGGCTACACCTTC
TRBD2	few	TRBV5-1	15	TRBJ2-3	CASSWTGGRTDTQYF	TGCGCCAGCAGCTGGACGGGGGGACGCACAGATACGCAGTATTTT
-	few	TRBV5-1	12	TRBJ2-7	CASSIPGSEQYF	TGCGCCAGCAGCATCCCCGGGAGCGAGCAGTACTTC
-	-	TRBV6-2/TRBV6-3	16	TRBJ2-3	CASSYSTWTPTDTQYF	TGTGCCAGCAGTTACTCGACGTGGACTCCCACAGATACGCAGTATTTT
-	many	TRBV5-1	14	TRBJ2-3	CASSLASPGDTQYF	TGCGCCAGCAGCTTGGCATCCCCCGGAGATACGCAGTATTTT
-	-	TRBV6-2/TRBV6-3	17	TRBJ2-3	CASTAKASGTRGDTQYF	TGTGCCAGCACCGCGAAGGCGTCGGGAACCCGTGGAGATACGCAGTATTTT
TRBD2	few	TRBV3-1	18	TRBJ2-2	CASSRLLGLAVNTGELFF	TGTGCCAGCAGCCGACTCCTGGGACTAGCGGTGAACACCGGGGAGCTGTTTTTT
-	many	TRBV28	11	TRBJ2-7	CASSSPSEQYF	TGTGCCAGCAGTAGTCCGTCCGAGCAGTACTTC
-	-	TRBV5-1	15	TRBJ2-4	CASSLAPWAKNIQYF	TGCGCCAGCAGCTTGGCCCCCTGGGCCAAAAACATTCAGTACTTC
-	-	TRBV7-2	15	TRBJ2-3	CASSFSFGGVGTQYF	TGTGCCAGCAGCTTTTCCTTTGGAGGGGTTGGGACGCAGTATTTT
TRBD2	once	TRBV19	15	TRBJ2-5	CASSTGGLAAETQYF	TGTGCCAGTAGTACAGGGGGACTAGCGGCAGAGACCCAGTACTTC
-	-	TRBV7-2	14	TRBJ1-5	CASATEYSNQPQHF	TGTGCCAGTGCGACAGAATATAGCAATCAGCCCCAGCATTTT
-	-	TRBV4-2	17	TRBJ1-6	CASSQESIPQATAPLHF	TGTGCCAGCAGCCAAGAGTCAATACCACAGGCGACCGCACCCCTCCACTTT
-	-	TRBV4-1	14	TRBJ1-4	CASSQVGVDEKLFF	TGCGCCAGCAGTCAAGTGGGGGTTGATGAAAAACTGTTTTTT
-	few	TRBV12-3/TRBV12-4	14	TRBJ2-5	CASSSYSREETQYF	TGTGCCAGCAGTTCTTACTCGCGGGAAGAGACCCAGTACTTC
TRBD1	few	TRBV11-2	18	TRBJ1-5	CASSLSGTGGAGNQPQHF	TGTGCCAGCAGCTTGTCCGGGACAGGGGGCGCCGGCAATCAGCCCCAGCATTTT
-	few	TRBV7-6	16	TRBJ2-7	CASSLSLRDTSYEQYF	TGTGCCAGCAGCTTATCCCTCCGGGACACATCCTACGAGCAGTACTTC
-	-	TRBV12-3/TRBV12-4	18	TRBJ1-5	CASSRPGMEEASNQPQHF	TGTGCCAGCAGTCGACCGGGGATGGAAGAAGCTAGCAATCAGCCCCAGCATTTT
-	few	TRBV4-3	17	TRBJ2-2	CASSQGLGQGPTGELFF	TGCGCCAGCAGCCAAGGTTTGGGGCAGGGGCCCACCGGGGAGCTGTTTTTT
TRBD1	few	TRBV7-8	16	TRBJ2-7	CASSLGGTGGRYEQYF	TGTGCCAGCAGCTTAGGCGGGACAGGGGGTAGGTACGAGCAGTACTTC
TRBD1	-	TRBV29-1	14	TRBJ2-5	CSGMTGILKETQYF	TGCAGCGGTATGACAGGGATCCTAAAAGAGACCCAGTACTTC
-	-	TRBV20-1	18	TRBJ1-3	CSARIPDDYREGGNTIYF	TGCAGTGCTAGGATCCCCGACGATTACAGGGAAGGTGGAAACACCATATATTTT
TRBD2	few	TRBV20-1	18	TRBJ2-1	CSARDGGTSGGSLNEQFF	TGCAGTGCTAGAGATGGCGGAACTAGCGGGGGCAGCCTCAATGAGCAGTTCTTC
-	-	TRBV10-3	12	TRBJ2-5	CAISAPGETQYF	TGTGCCATCAGTGCCCCCGGAGAGACCCAGTACTTC
-	many	TRBV11-2	15	TRBJ2-6	CASSLSSSGANVLTF	TGTGCCAGCAGCTTAAGCTCGTCTGGTGCCAACGTCCTGACTTTC
TRBD2	few	TRBV11-2	20	TRBJ2-3	CASSLEGWVASGTYTDTQYF	TGTGCCAGCAGCTTAGAGGGTTGGGTGGCTAGCGGGACTTACACAGATACGCAGTATTTT
-	few	TRBV6-6	13	TRBJ1-5	CASSAQGNQPQHF	TGTGCCAGCAGTGCTCAGGGGAATCAGCCCCAGCATTTT
TRBD1	few	TRBV24-1	17	TRBJ2-1	CATSETTGAVSYNEQFF	TGTGCCACCAGTGAGACTACAGGGGCGGTTTCCTACAATGAGCAGTTCTTC